These 10 T cell receptor beta chains share one sample of origin, sequenced in a study of radiation and T cells in renal cell carcinoma. The time point: baseline pretreatment blood. The treatment here: 15 Gy SBRT to primary tumor, nephrectomy 4 weeks later. The data were produced by immunoSEQ multiplex PCR, yet TCRdb's version contains in-frame clones alone and is incomplete. This table has 90,000 to 100,000 clones, 86% appearing once. The sequenced sample was blood, obtained from a patient whose treatment included radiotherapy and nephrectomy. The receptor set was obtained from a man aged 50 or older with renal cell carcinoma.

The J gene is TRBJ1-1, the V gene TRBV20-1; D is unclear. Trimming removed 0 bases from V and 5 bases from J, with 4 bases in between. The germline V gene encodes CDR1 DFQATT and CDR2 SNEGSKA (reference sequence). This CDR3 comprises 11 residues. CDR3 loop: CSAREGTEAFF. CDR3 coding DNA: TGCAGTGCTAGAGAGGGAACTGAAGCTTTCTTT.

The chain joins TRBV28 to TRBJ2-7, with D maybe TRBD2 (5 bases). The germline V and J ends were trimmed by 3 bases and 3 bases, with 18 bases remaining between them. The CDR3 contains 16 residues. In germline, CDR1 is MDHEN, CDR2 SYDVKM. The CDR3 loop reads CASSFGGKEFDYEQYF. The CDR3 DNA is TGTGCCAGCAGTTTTGGAGGAAAGGAATTTGACTACGAGCAGTACTTC.

The gene calls are TRBV5-4 and TRBJ1-5; tentative D call: TRBD1 (6 bases). The V end lost 4 bases, the J end lost 7 bases, and 15 bases lay between the germline ends. Germline values: CDR1 SGHNT, CDR2 YYREEE (reference sequence). The CDR3 runs to 14 residues. The CDR3 region has the DNA TGTGCCAGCAGCCTACAGGGATCCGGGCAGCCCCAGCATTTT. Protein: CASSLQGSGQPQHF.

The chain employs TRBV19 and TRBJ1-2, with TRBD1 matching over 8 bases. The ends lost 9 bases at V and 2 bases at J; junction bases unmatched: 11. Germline V gene lookup returns CDR1 LNHDA and CDR2 SQIVND (reference sequence). This CDR3 comprises 15 residues. DNA of the CDR3: TGTGCCAGAGACCTGAACCGGGACAGGAACTATGGCTACACCTTC. Its translation: CARDLNRDRNYGYTF.

This clone was found once. V usage is TRBV7-2 and J usage is TRBJ2-1, with TRBD2 matching 7 bases. CDR3 length: 16 amino acids. Per the germline V gene, CDR1 is SGHTA and CDR2 is FQGNSA. The V and J ends lost 2 bases and 6 bases, in that order; junction bases with no gene match: 10. As DNA, the CDR3 is TGTGCCAGCAGCTTACAGGGCGTGGGGGGGGTCAATGAGCAGTTCTTC. As protein: CASSLQGVGGVNEQFF. Supplemented by reference TRBV7-2 and TRBJ2-1, the full variable domain reads GAGVSQSPSNKVTEKGKDVELRCDPISGHTALYWYRQSLGQGLEFLIYFQGNSAPDKSGLPSDRFSAERTGGSVSTLTIQRTQQEDSAVYLCASSLQGVGGVNEQFFGPGTRLTVL.

The V gene is TRBV5-4, the J gene TRBJ2-1, with 11 bases fitting TRBD2. This CDR3 has 15 residues. Germline values: CDR1 SGHNT, CDR2 YYREEE (reference sequence). J gave up 2 bases and V 4 bases, and 2 bases lay outside the gene matches. CDR3 sequence reads: CASSEGLAAYNEQFF. CDR3 sequence (DNA): TGTGCCAGCAGCGAGGGACTAGCGGCCTACAATGAGCAGTTCTTC.

J is TRBJ2-2 and V is TRBV2, with a weak D call TRBD1 (6 bases). This CDR3 contains 15 residues. Trimming took off 6 bases at V and 0 bases at J, with 11 bases between the two ends. The germline CDR1 and CDR2 sequences are SNHLY and FYNNEI. The CDR3 spells CASRGDTSNTGELFF. The CDR3 region has the DNA TGTGCCAGCAGGGGGGACACCTCGAACACCGGGGAGCTGTTTTTT. The whole variable domain, filled in from reference TRBV2 and TRBJ2-2, reads EPEVTQTPSHQVTQMGQEVILRCVPISNHLYFYWYRQILGQKVEFLVSFYNNEISEKSEIFDDQFSVERPDGSNFTLKIRSTKLEDSAMYFCASRGDTSNTGELFFGEGSRLTVL.

The rearrangement links TRBV27 to TRBJ2-1; 7 bases match TRBD2. V trimming: 2 bases; J trimming: 4 bases; junction bases outside the gene matches: 5. The CDR3 spans 15 residues. Per the germline V gene, CDR1 is MNHEY and CDR2 is SMNVEV (reference sequence). The CDR3 region has the DNA TGTGCCAGCAGTTTAAAGGCTAGCGGATACAATGAGCAGTTCTTC. Residues: CASSLKASGYNEQFF.

V is TRBV16 and J is TRBJ1-2; D is unclear. Germline V gives CDR1 KGHSY, CDR2 FQNENV. This CDR3 has 17 residues. The V and J ends lost 0 bases and 4 bases respectively, with 18 bases between them. Here the CDR3 reads CASSQSIRLNEAYGYTF. The CDR3 region has the DNA TGTGCCAGCAGCCAATCGATTCGACTGAATGAGGCCTATGGCTACACCTTC.

This chain links TRBV4-1 with TRBJ2-4; 7 bases are a match to TRBD2. Germline CDR1 is MGHRA and CDR2 is YSYEKL. With 3 bases clipped from V and 9 bases from J, the junction kept 8 bases outside the gene matches. This CDR3 comprises 14 residues. The CDR3 is CASSQRVGGPIQYF. Here the CDR3 DNA reads TGCGCCAGCAGCCAGAGGGTGGGAGGGCCCATTCAGTACTTC.